The T cell receptor (beta chain) under discussion was sequenced for a study of blood T cell repertoires in COVID-19. Study-wide background: Acute and convalescent COVID-19 specimens originated in the United States, Italy and Spain. T cells, B-cell-depleted T cells, or PBMCs provided the cDNA or gDNA that served as material.

Clones were read by immunoSEQ multiplex PCR, and TCRdb kept only the in-frame ones, dropping some. The table shows a few hundred thousand clones, with around 85% occurring only once. Assignments of participants to cohorts depended upon their own reported clinical history. CDR1 is MNHEY, CDR2 SMNVEV, per germline (reference sequence). V lost 8 bases, J lost 1 base, and 9 bases lay in between. The CDR3 is 13 amino acids. The receptor's source is a woman aged 40-49 years with acute COVID-19. What was sequenced was PBMCs or T cells enriched from blood (not recorded which). The J gene is TRBJ1-5, the V gene TRBV27; D is undetermined. CDR3 nucleotide sequence: TGTGCCAGCTCGGGAGGCAGCAATCAGCCCCAGCATTTT. This encodes CASSGGSNQPQHF.